The 4 T cell receptor beta chains listed next were all sequenced from one sample in a study of OX40 agonist ivuxolimab in advanced cancers. Clones were sequenced by immunoSEQ multiplex PCR, and TCRdb holds only the in-frame ones, with some missing. The sample carries about 44,000 clones, 85% to 95% recorded once. The input for sequencing was CD4+ or CD8+ T cells sorted from blood, taken in a trial of the OX40 agonist ivuxolimab. The receptor source for this set is an adult with an advanced solid tumor such as melanoma, head and neck, liver or kidney cancer.

CDR3 protein: CASAPWLVASAYNEQFF. The DNA for the CDR3 is TGTGCCAGCGCCCCTTGGTTGGTAGCGTCTGCCTACAATGAGCAGTTCTTC. The chain carries TRBV5-5 and TRBJ2-1; possibly TRBD2 for D (5 bases). Trimming stripped 7 bases from V and 2 bases from J, with 22 bases between. The CDR3 runs 17 residues. The germline V gene has CDR1 SGHKS and CDR2 YYEKEE (reference sequence).

V gene TRBV28 combines with J gene TRBJ2-1, with 10 bases aligning to TRBD1. This CDR3 has 15 residues. CDR1 and CDR2 (germline): MDHEN, SYDVKM. V lost 6 bases, J lost 6 bases, and 8 bases stayed unmatched. The CDR3 DNA is TGTGCCAGCAGGACCGGGACAGGGGCCTTCAATGAGCAGTTCTTC. As protein: CASRTGTGAFNEQFF.

The chain is built from TRBV30 and TRBJ2-1; 14 bases line up with TRBD2. CDR3 size: 16 residues. The V gene's germline CDR1 is GTSNPN and CDR2 SVGIG (reference sequence). Trimming removed 1 base from V and 9 bases from J; junction bases left unmatched: 8. CDR3 DNA: TGTGCCTGGAGTGCCCCGGGACTAGCGGGAGTCAGTGAGCAGTTCTTC. This translates into CAWSAPGLAGVSEQFF. Full variable domain (outside the CDR3, taken from reference TRBV30 and TRBJ2-1): SQTIHQWPATLVQPVGSPLSLECTVEGTSNPNLYWYRQAAGRGLQLLFYSVGIGQISSEVPQNLSASRPQDRQFILSSKKLLLSDSGFYLCAWSAPGLAGVSEQFFGPGTRLTVL.

The V call is TRBV29-1, the J call TRBJ2-7, with D perhaps matching TRBD1 (6 bases). This CDR3 spans 14 amino acids. Trimming removed 1 base at V and 2 bases at J, with 12 bases between. The V gene's germline CDR1 is SQVTM and CDR2 ANQGSEA. The CDR3 sequence is CSVEAGQGTYEQYF. CDR3 in DNA: TGCAGCGTTGAAGCTGGTCAGGGGACCTACGAGCAGTACTTC.